This T cell receptor (beta chain) is from a study of T-cell reconstitution after alpha-beta-depleted transplantation in children. The study, taken as a whole, reports: Newly produced T cells mostly provided counts and TCRbeta diversity after one year, as hyperexpanded clones declined. There were reportedly several hundred expanded graft clones from which alpha-beta T cells came about two months after transplant.

In the case of this clonotype: Its antigen is not identified.

Preparation of the TCRbeta library involved a method that used unique molecular identifiers. TCRdb re-called the PCR reads with MiXCR, one entry per CDR3 protein. The data show 500,000 to 650,000 distinct CDR3 sequences, under 15% seen once. Trimming took off 4 bases at V and 9 bases at J, with 13 bases between the two ends. The CDR3 is 14 amino acids. CDR1 SGHDN and CDR2 FVKESK come from the germline V gene. The chain employs TRBV14 and TRBJ1-6, with D perhaps TRBD1 (5 bases). The receptor was derived from a male patient younger than 18 who had a stem cell transplant for acute myeloid leukemia, so the T cells may come from the graft donor. Material: PBMCs, mostly from graft donor cells, obtained 360 days after TCRalphabeta/CD19-depleted stem cell transplant. The CDR3 is CASSRRGHGSPLHF. CDR3 in DNA: TGTGCCAGCAGCCGCCGGGGCCATGGTTCACCCCTCCACTTT.